The clone carrying this T cell receptor (beta chain) was observed at least ten times. What it binds is unknown. A CD8+CD4-CCR7+CD45RA+ phenotype served as the sorting definition for naive CD8 T cells. TCRdb used MiXCR to reprocess the PCR reads, holding one entry per CDR3 protein. The table includes 35,000 to 45,000 distinct CDR3 sequences, about 18% detected once. V shed 1 base and J shed 1 base, with 8 bases lying between them. Per germline, CDR1 SEHNR and CDR2 FQNEAQ (reference sequence). CDR3 size: 15 residues. This entry comes from a study of molecular identifiers for immune sequencing clone quantification. Study-wide points: Jurkat TCR RNA from one cell was spiked into 1 million or so naive cells, and it was reportedly detectable there.

The source is a human donor in good health. Some libraries in this study had Jurkat cell RNA spiked in. V and J are TRBV7-9 and TRBJ1-5; D call uncertain. The specimen was naive CD8+ T cells from blood, with Jurkat cell RNA spiked in. Subset denoted: FACS-sorted CD8+CD4-CCR7+CD45RA+ naive T cells. This CDR3 is CASSLVGSSNQPQHF. CDR3 nucleotides: TGTGCCAGCAGCTTAGTAGGGTCGAGCAATCAGCCCCAGCATTTT.